The 19 T cell receptor beta chains given below trace back to one sample, sequenced in a study of T cell responses to AZD1222 COVID-19 vaccine. Repertoires were generated with immunoSEQ multiplex PCR, while TCRdb's copy carries only in-frame clones and drops some. The table has around 100,000 clones, approximately 92% seen once. The sequences come from peripheral blood, collected on day 0 of AZD1222 vaccination. Receptors originate from an adult in good health.

V and J are TRBV5-8 and TRBJ2-3; D possibly corresponds to TRBD1 (5 bases). CDR1 and CDR2 from the germline V gene are SGHTS and YDEGEE. The germline V and J ends were trimmed by 2 bases and 1 base, with 11 bases remaining between them. The CDR3 is made up of 15 amino acids. The CDR3 bases are TGTGCCAGCAGCTTCAGGGTTAGGGGCACAGATACGCAGTATTTT. Protein sequence: CASSFRVRGTDTQYF.

V gene TRBV28 combines with J gene TRBJ2-3; 10 nucleotides match TRBD2. In germline, CDR1 is MDHEN, CDR2 SYDVKM. Losses at the gene ends were 4 bases for V and 0 bases for J; bases not matched to a gene: 4. The CDR3 is 16 residues long. The CDR3 sequence: CASSSLAGTSTDTQYF. The DNA of the CDR3 is TGTGCCAGCAGTTCACTAGCGGGAACTAGCACAGATACGCAGTATTTT.

The chain carries TRBV7-8 and TRBJ2-7; tentatively, D is TRBD1 or TRBD2 (5 bases each). V was trimmed by 5 bases and J by 2 bases, leaving 16 bases between them. The germline V gene has CDR1 SGHVS and CDR2 FQNEAQ. The CDR3 has 15 amino acids. The CDR3 region is CASSRGEPKAYEQYF. The DNA for the CDR3 is TGTGCCAGCAGCCGAGGGGAGCCTAAGGCCTACGAGCAGTACTTC.

The CDR3 DNA follows: TGTGCCAGCAGCTTTTCGGCCGGGGGCCACTGGGATGAGCAGTTCTTC. It translates to CASSFSAGGHWDEQFF. The chain carries TRBV13 and TRBJ2-1, with D tentatively TRBD1 or TRBD2 (6 bases each). CDR3 length equals 16 residues. The V gene's germline CDR1 is PRHDT and CDR2 FYEKMQ (reference sequence). V lost 3 bases to trimming and J lost 8 bases, with 20 bases between them.

This clone was detected a few times. The rearrangement joins TRBV7-2 to TRBJ2-1, with D perhaps TRBD1 or TRBD2 (6 bases each). V was clipped by 1 base and J by 8 bases, with 15 bases between them. CDR1 is SGHTA and CDR2 is FQGNSA in the germline V gene. There are 15 residues in the CDR3. In DNA form, the CDR3 reads TGTGCCAGCAGCTTAGGCCTTGGGGGGCAACATGAGCAGTTCTTC. This encodes CASSLGLGGQHEQFF.

The rearrangement uses TRBV3-1 (or the pseudogene TRBV3-2) and TRBJ2-2; tentatively, D is TRBD1 (5 bases). Trimming pared 2 bases from V and 4 bases from J, leaving 5 bases between. Germline CDR1 reads LGHDT; CDR2 reads YNNKEL (reference sequence). CDR3 length: 13 residues. The CDR3 protein is CASSQRGTGELFF. The CDR3 coding sequence is TGTGCCAGCAGCCAAAGGGGCACCGGGGAGCTGTTTTTT.

The chain recombines TRBV30 with TRBJ1-5, with D hard to call. The V and J ends lost 0 bases and 3 bases respectively, with 6 bases between them. Germline-derived CDR1 and CDR2 are GTSNPN and SVGIG (reference sequence). The CDR3 extends over 13 amino acids. The CDR3 coding sequence is TGTGCCTGGAGTGTAGGGATCAATCAGCCCCAGCATTTT. Amino acid sequence: CAWSVGINQPQHF.

The chain carries TRBV6-1 and TRBJ1-3; possibly TRBD1 for D (5 bases). V shed 0 bases and J shed 4 bases, with 10 bases lying between them. Germline loops: CDR1 MNHNS, CDR2 SASEGT. This CDR3 is built from 15 residues. CDR3 coding DNA: TGTGCCAGCAGTGAAGCCAAGGGGCTAGGAAACACCATATATTTT. Protein sequence: CASSEAKGLGNTIYF.

The CDR3 coding sequence is TGTGCCAGCAGCTTAGACAACGGGGAGCTGTTTTTT. It encodes CASSLDNGELFF. The chain carries TRBV11-3 and TRBJ2-2; D not certain. With 0 bases removed from V and 7 bases from J, the gap between germline ends came to 3 bases. Looked up from germline, CDR1 is SGHNT and CDR2 is YENEEA. The CDR3 is 12 amino acids. Together with reference TRBV11-3 and TRBJ2-2, the CDR3 gives the full variable domain: EAGVVQSPRYKIIEKKQPVAFWCNPISGHNTLYWYLQNLGQGPELLIRYENEEAVDDSQLPKDRFSAERLKGVDSTLKIQPAELGDSAVYLCASSLDNGELFFGEGSRLTVL.

The chain couples TRBV11-1 to TRBJ1-6; 9 bases line up with TRBD1. Looked up from germline, CDR1 is SGHAT and CDR2 is FQDESV (reference sequence). The V gene end was trimmed by 5 bases and the J gene end by 10 bases; junction bases not matched to a gene: 9. The CDR3 loop spans 15 amino acids. The CDR3 coding sequence is TGTGCCAGCAGCCCCCGGACAGGGGAAAACTCACCCCTCCACTTT. It codes for CASSPRTGENSPLHF.

The genes are TRBV5-1 and TRBJ2-7; D assignment may be TRBD1 or TRBD2 (5 bases each). This CDR3 has 14 amino acids. Germline V CDR1 and CDR2: SGHRS, YFSETQ. Between the trimmed V and J ends, which lost 4 bases and 2 bases, there was a span of 13 bases. CDR3 sequence reads: CASSTRDGPYEQYF. The DNA of the CDR3 is TGCGCCAGCAGCACCCGGGACGGACCCTACGAGCAGTACTTC.

The chain employs TRBV6-5 and TRBJ1-5; TRBD1 is a possible D gene (5 bases). Germline-derived CDR1 and CDR2 are MNHEY and SVGAGI. V lost 6 bases to trimming and J lost 6 bases, with 15 bases between them. CDR3 size: 14 residues. CDR3 residues: CASRRGGTAQPQHF. CDR3 DNA sequence: TGTGCCAGCAGGAGGGGTGGTACGGCTCAGCCCCAGCATTTT.

The chain combines TRBV3-1 (or the pseudogene TRBV3-2) with TRBJ2-5; TRBD1 aligns across 7 bases. Looked up from germline, CDR1 is LGHDT and CDR2 is YNNKEL (reference sequence). V lost 1 base to trimming and J lost 5 bases; unmatched junction nucleotides: 7. The CDR3 extends over 15 amino acids. The CDR3 DNA follows: TGTGCCAGCAGCCAAGTTCGTCCCAGGGGGGAGACCCAGTACTTC. It is translated as CASSQVRPRGETQYF.

The CDR3 sequence: CASTLSAVASGELFF. CDR3 DNA sequence: TGTGCCAGCACTCTCTCCGCGGTAGCCTCCGGGGAGCTGTTTTTT. V and J are TRBV9 and TRBJ2-2; no reliable D call. This CDR3 spans 15 amino acids. V was clipped by 6 bases and J by 6 bases, with 18 bases between them. Germline CDR1 reads SGDLS; CDR2 reads YYNGEE.

The chain has TRBV28 and TRBJ2-2; 8 nucleotides align to TRBD2. V gave up 6 bases and J gave up 1 base; unmatched junction bases: 7. CDR3 length equals 16 residues. Germline CDR1 reads MDHEN; CDR2 reads SYDVKM. Here the CDR3 reads CASRTSERGNTGELFF. The CDR3 bases are TGTGCCAGCAGGACTAGCGAGAGGGGGAACACCGGGGAGCTGTTTTTT.

The chain combines TRBV7-3 with TRBJ1-1; D may be TRBD1 (6 bases). V was cut by 3 bases and J by 5 bases, with 13 bases left in between. Germline V CDR1 and CDR2: SGHTA, FQGTGA. This CDR3 is 14 amino acids long. In DNA form, the CDR3 reads TGTGCCAGCAGCTTTAGGGGGTTCGGAACTGAAGCTTTCTTT. The encoded protein is CASSFRGFGTEAFF.

The chain employs TRBV29-1 and TRBJ2-1, with 8 bases fitting TRBD2. Germline V gene sequence: CDR1 SQVTM, CDR2 ANQGSEA. This CDR3 contains 16 residues. The CDR3 DNA is TGCAGAGCGGACCCCACAACAGCGGGAGACTACAATGAGCAGTTCTTC. It translates to CRADPTTAGDYNEQFF.

The chain links TRBV21-1 to TRBJ1-2; the D segment call TRBD1 is taken from the table without a DNA check. TRBV21-1 is termed a pseudogene. This CDR3 has 14 amino acids. The DNA of the CDR3 is TGTGCCAGCAGCAAGACGTCCAGGTCCTATGGCTACACCTTC. Protein product: CASSKTSRSYGYTF.

J is TRBJ2-2 and V is TRBV7-2; 11 nucleotides line up with TRBD2. The CDR3 is 17 amino acids. Trimming at V came to 1 base and at J to 4 bases, leaving 5 bases not matched to a gene. Germline V gene sequence: CDR1 SGHTA, CDR2 FQGNSA. The CDR3 protein is CASSLELAGARTGELFF. Written as DNA, the CDR3 is TGTGCCAGCAGCTTAGAACTAGCGGGAGCTCGCACCGGGGAGCTGTTTTTT.